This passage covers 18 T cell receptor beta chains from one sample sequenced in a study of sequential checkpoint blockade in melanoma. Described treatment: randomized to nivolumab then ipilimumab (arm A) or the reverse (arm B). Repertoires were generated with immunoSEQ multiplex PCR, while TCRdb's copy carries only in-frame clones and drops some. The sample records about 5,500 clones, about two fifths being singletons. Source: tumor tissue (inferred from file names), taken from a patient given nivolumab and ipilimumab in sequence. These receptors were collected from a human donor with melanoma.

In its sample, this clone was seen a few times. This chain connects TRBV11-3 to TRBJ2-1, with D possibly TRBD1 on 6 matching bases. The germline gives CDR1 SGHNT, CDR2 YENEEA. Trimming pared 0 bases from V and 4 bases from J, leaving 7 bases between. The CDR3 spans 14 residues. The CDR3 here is CASSLEGGYNEQFF. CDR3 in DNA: TGTGCCAGCAGCTTAGAAGGGGGATACAATGAGCAGTTCTTC.

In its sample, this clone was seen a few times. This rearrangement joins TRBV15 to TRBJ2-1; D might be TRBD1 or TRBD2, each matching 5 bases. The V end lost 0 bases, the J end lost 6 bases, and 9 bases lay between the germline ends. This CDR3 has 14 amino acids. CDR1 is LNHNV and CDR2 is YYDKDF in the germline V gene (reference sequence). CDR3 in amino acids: CATSRDPGANEQFF. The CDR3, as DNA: TGTGCCACCAGCAGAGATCCCGGGGCCAATGAGCAGTTCTTC.

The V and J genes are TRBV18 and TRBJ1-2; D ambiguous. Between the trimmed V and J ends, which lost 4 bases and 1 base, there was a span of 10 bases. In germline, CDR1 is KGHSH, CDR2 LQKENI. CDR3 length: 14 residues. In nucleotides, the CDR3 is TGTGCCAGCTCACGGACGGACGATAACTATGGCTACACCTTC. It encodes CASSRTDDNYGYTF.

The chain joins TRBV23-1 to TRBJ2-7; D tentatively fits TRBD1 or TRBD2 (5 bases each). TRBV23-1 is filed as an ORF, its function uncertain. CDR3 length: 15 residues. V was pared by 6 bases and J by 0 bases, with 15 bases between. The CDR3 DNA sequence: TGCGCCAGCAGCCGTGATGAGGGGATCTCCTACGAGCAGTACTTC. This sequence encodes CASSRDEGISYEQYF.

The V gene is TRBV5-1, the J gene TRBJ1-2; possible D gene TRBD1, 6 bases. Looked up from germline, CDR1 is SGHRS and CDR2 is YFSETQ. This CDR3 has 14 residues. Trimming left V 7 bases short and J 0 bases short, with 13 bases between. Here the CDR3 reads CASRETGTNYGYTF. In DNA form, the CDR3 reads TGCGCCAGCCGCGAGACAGGCACTAACTATGGCTACACCTTC.

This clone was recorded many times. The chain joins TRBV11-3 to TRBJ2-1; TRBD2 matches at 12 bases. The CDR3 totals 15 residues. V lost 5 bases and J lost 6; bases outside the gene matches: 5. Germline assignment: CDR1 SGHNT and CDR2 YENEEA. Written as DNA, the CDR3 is TGTGCCAGCAGCCGAGGACTAGCGGGATTCAATGAGCAGTTCTTC. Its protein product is CASSRGLAGFNEQFF.

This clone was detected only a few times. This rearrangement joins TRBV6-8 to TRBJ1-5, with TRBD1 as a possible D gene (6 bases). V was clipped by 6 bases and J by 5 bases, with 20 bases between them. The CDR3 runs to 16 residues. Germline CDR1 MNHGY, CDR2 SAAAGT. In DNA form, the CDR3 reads TGTGCCAGCAGAAGACGGGACACCAAAAACGATCAGCCCCAGCATTTT. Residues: CASRRRDTKNDQPQHF.

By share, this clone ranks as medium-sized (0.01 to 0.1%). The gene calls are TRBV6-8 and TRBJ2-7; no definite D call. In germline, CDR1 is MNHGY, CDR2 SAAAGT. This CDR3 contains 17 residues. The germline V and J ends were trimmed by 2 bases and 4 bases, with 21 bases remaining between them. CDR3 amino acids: CASSYTPATPRGYEQYF. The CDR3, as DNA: TGTGCCAGCAGTTACACGCCCGCGACCCCACGAGGATACGAGCAGTACTTC.

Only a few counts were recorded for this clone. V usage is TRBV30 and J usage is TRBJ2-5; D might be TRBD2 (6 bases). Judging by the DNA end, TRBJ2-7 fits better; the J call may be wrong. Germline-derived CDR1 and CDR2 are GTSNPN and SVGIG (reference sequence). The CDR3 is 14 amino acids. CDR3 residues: CAWSRGGLTYEQYF. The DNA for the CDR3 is TGTGCCTGGAGCCGGGGAGGACTGACTTACGAGCAGTACTTC.

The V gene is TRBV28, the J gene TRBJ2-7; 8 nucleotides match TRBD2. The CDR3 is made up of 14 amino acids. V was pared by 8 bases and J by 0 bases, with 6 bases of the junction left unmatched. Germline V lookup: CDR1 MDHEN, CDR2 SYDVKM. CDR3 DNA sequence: TGTGCCAGCCGACTAGCGAGGAGCTCCTACGAGCAGTACTTC. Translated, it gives CASRLARSSYEQYF. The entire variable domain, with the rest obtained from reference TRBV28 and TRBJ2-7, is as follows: DVKVTQSSRYLVKRTGEKVFLECVQDMDHENMFWYRQDPGLGLRLIYFSYDVKMKEKGDIPEGYSVSREKKERFSLILESASTNQTSMYLCASRLARSSYEQYFGPGTRLTVT.

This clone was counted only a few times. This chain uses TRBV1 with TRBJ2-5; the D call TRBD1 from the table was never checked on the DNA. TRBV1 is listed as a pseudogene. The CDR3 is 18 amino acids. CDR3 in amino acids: CASSRDLTHRGIGETQYF. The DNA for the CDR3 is TGCGCCAGCAGCCGCGACCTTACTCACAGGGGGATCGGAGAGACCCAGTACTTC.

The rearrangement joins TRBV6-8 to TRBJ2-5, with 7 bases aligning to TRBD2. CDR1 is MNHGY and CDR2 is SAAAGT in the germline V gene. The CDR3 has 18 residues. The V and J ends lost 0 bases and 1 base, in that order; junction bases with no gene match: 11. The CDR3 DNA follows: TGTGCCAGCAGTTACTCGATTGGGAGGGCGGAAATCCAAGAGACCCAGTACTTC. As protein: CASSYSIGRAEIQETQYF.

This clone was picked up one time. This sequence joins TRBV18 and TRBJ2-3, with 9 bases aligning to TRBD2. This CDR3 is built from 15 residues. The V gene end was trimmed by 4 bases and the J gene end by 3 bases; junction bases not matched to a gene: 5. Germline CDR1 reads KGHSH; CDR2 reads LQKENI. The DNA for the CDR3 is TGTGCCAGCTCACTTGGTAGCGGGAGAACAGATACGCAGTATTTT. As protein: CASSLGSGRTDTQYF.

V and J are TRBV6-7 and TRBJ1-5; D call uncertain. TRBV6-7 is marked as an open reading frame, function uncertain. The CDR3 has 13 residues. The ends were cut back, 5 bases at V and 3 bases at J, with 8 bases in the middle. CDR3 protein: CASSEADNQPQHF. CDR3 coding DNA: TGTGCCAGCAGTGAAGCAGACAATCAGCCCCAGCATTTT.

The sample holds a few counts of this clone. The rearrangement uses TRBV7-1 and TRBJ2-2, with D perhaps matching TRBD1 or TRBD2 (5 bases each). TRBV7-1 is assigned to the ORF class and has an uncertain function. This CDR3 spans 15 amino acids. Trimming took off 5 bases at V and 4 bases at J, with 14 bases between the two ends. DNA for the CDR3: TGTGCCAGCAGCCTAGGGACCCGGATCACCGGGGAGCTGTTTTTT. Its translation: CASSLGTRITGELFF.

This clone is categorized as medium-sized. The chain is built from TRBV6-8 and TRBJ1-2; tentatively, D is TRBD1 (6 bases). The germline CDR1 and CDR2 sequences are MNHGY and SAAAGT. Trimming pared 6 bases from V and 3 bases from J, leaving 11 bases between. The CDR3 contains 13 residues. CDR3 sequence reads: CASRSGTYYGYTF. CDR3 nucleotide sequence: TGTGCCAGCAGATCCGGGACATACTATGGCTACACCTTC.

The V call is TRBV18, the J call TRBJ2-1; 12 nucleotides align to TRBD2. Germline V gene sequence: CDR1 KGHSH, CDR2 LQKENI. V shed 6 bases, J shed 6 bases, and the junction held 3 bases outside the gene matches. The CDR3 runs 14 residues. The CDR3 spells CASSSSGRGNEQFF. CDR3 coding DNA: TGTGCCAGCTCTTCTAGCGGGAGGGGCAATGAGCAGTTCTTC.

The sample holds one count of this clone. This CDR3 reads CASSIIHGLSSTDTQYF. CDR3 DNA sequence: TGTGCCAGTAGTATAATCCACGGACTCTCTAGCACAGATACGCAGTATTTT. The chain recombines TRBV19 with TRBJ2-3; weak D call: TRBD2 (5 bases). Germline CDR1 LNHDA, CDR2 SQIVND (reference sequence). CDR3 length: 17 amino acids. The V end was cut by 2 bases, the J end by 0 bases, with 15 bases between.